The 3 T cell receptor beta chains below all came from one sample that was sequenced in a study of T cells in pancreatic ductal adenocarcinoma. No neoadjuvant therapy was given to the selected pancreatic ductal adenocarcinoma patients before their surgery. The data were produced by immunoSEQ multiplex PCR, yet TCRdb's version contains in-frame clones alone and is incomplete. This table has about 100,000 clones, 90% to 95% appearing once. The source material was PBMCs. These receptors were collected from a human donor with pancreatic ductal adenocarcinoma.

About this clone itself: Additional DNA sequences in this sample encode the identical CDR3. The chain recombines TRBV10-3 with TRBJ2-2; TRBD1 agrees at 7 bases. Germline-derived CDR1 and CDR2 are ENHRY and SYGVKD. The V and J ends lost 6 bases and 5 bases, in that order; junction bases with no gene match: 3. The CDR3 sequence is 13 residues long. The CDR3 nucleotides read TGTGCCATCAGGGAGACAGGGACCGGGGAGCTGTTTTTT. Amino acid sequence: CAIRETGTGELFF.

The chain employs TRBV6-1 and TRBJ2-2; weak D call: TRBD1 (6 bases). This CDR3 has 16 residues. Germline-derived CDR1 and CDR2 are MNHNS and SASEGT. V lost 4 bases and J lost 0, with 12 bases in between. The CDR3 region has the DNA TGTGCCAGCAGTGGAAGGACAGCCCCGAACACCGGGGAGCTGTTTTTT. Translation gives CASSGRTAPNTGELFF.

V usage is TRBV1 and J usage is TRBJ2-4; TRBD1 is the table's D call and was not checked against the DNA. TRBV1 is a pseudogene locus. The CDR3 is 21 amino acids. The CDR3 region is CTSSQDEWDSRPPLAKNIQYF. CDR3 in DNA: TGCACCAGCAGCCAAGATGAATGGGACAGTAGGCCCCCATTAGCCAAAAACATTCAGTACTTC.